These 29 T cell receptor beta chains were all obtained from the same sample, sequenced in a study of post-analysis software for immune sequencing data. Built from TCR beta cDNA, the libraries had unique molecular identifiers in them. MiXCR, applied by TCRdb to the PCR reads, yields one record per CDR3 protein. The sample consists of roughly 730,000 distinct CDR3 sequences, approximately 30% of them appearing once. For these receptors, no antigen is known. Study-wide findings and caveats: Relative to controls, patients had five TRBV segments at higher frequency, with TRBV5-6, TRBV5-1 and TRBV20-1 among these.

What was sequenced was blood. The receptors originated from a girl aged 10 to 17 with multiple sclerosis.

This clonotype was observed a few times. CDR3 nucleotide sequence: TGTGCCAGCAGTTTAGCACAGGGACGAGGTACACCCCTCCACTTT. Translating it yields CASSLAQGRGTPLHF. J is TRBJ1-6 and V is TRBV12-3 or TRBV12-4, with D possibly matching TRBD1 (6 bases). V shed 0 bases and J shed 11 bases, with 14 bases lying between them. This CDR3 region has 15 residues.

The chain is built from TRBV2 and TRBJ2-1, with 8 bases aligning to TRBD2. This CDR3 has 14 amino acids. Per the germline V gene, CDR1 is SNHLY and CDR2 is FYNNEI. V was clipped by 6 bases and J by 6 bases; unmatched bases: 7. This CDR3 is CASRGTRGSNEQFF. The CDR3 DNA sequence: TGTGCCAGCAGAGGGACTAGGGGAAGCAATGAGCAGTTCTTC.

The gene calls are TRBV12-5 and TRBJ1-1; TRBD1 agrees at 10 bases. CDR1 is LGHNT, CDR2 FRNRAP, per germline. The V gene end was trimmed by 9 bases and the J gene end by 1 base; junction bases not matched to a gene: 2. There are 13 residues in the CDR3. For the CDR3, the DNA is TGTGCTAGCAGGGACAGGGGGAACACTGAAGCTTTCTTT. The encoded protein is CASRDRGNTEAFF.

This chain joins TRBV7-6 and TRBJ2-3, with TRBD2 as a possible D gene (6 bases). The CDR3 is 18 residues long. Trimming stripped 5 bases from V and 0 bases from J, with 21 bases between. Germline loops: CDR1 SGHVS, CDR2 FNYEAQ. CDR3 DNA: TGTGCCAGCAGCCTACGAACGGGGGAGTACTCTAGCACAGATACGCAGTATTTT. The encoded protein is CASSLRTGEYSSTDTQYF.

This clonotype was found a few times. The chain links TRBV6-1 to TRBJ2-3; D gene uncertain. The CDR3 has 15 amino acids. The germline gives CDR1 MNHNS, CDR2 SASEGT. Trimming stripped 2 bases from V and 0 bases from J, with 9 bases between. The CDR3 DNA is TGTGCCAGCAGTGAAAGGCCCGATAGCACAGATACGCAGTATTTT. This sequence encodes CASSERPDSTDTQYF.

This chain links TRBV20-1 with TRBJ2-1; D assignment may be TRBD1 or TRBD2 (5 bases each). In germline, CDR1 is DFQATT, CDR2 SNEGSKA (reference sequence). The CDR3 runs to 15 residues. V lost 6 bases and J lost 3, with 18 bases in between. CDR3 sequence reads: CSARSGLGLYNEQFF. In DNA, the CDR3 is TGCAGTGCCAGATCGGGGTTGGGGCTCTACAATGAGCAGTTCTTC.

The V and J genes are TRBV6-4 and TRBJ1-1; TRBD1 agrees at 8 bases. This CDR3 is built from 14 residues. V lost 5 bases, J lost 2 bases, and 4 bases stayed unmatched. Per the germline V gene, CDR1 is MRHNA and CDR2 is SNTAGT. CDR3 DNA: TGTGCCAGCAGTTCGCAGGGGGCCAACACTGAAGCTTTCTTT. It encodes CASSSQGANTEAFF.

V gene TRBV10-3 combines with J gene TRBJ2-3, with a possible D match to TRBD1 (6 bases). Germline CDR1 is ENHRY and CDR2 is SYGVKD. The CDR3 consists of 15 residues. Trimming cost V 6 bases and J 4 bases, with 17 bases left between them. In nucleotides, the CDR3 is TGTGCCATCAGATCCGGGACAAACAACCCAGATACGCAGTATTTT. Encoded protein: CAIRSGTNNPDTQYF.

There are a few counts of this clonotype. This rearrangement joins TRBV7-9 to TRBJ2-1, with TRBD2 identical over 12 bases. Germline loops: CDR1 SEHNR, CDR2 FQNEAQ (reference sequence). V shed 8 bases, J shed 7 bases, and the junction held 6 bases outside the gene matches. This CDR3 has 14 amino acids. The CDR3 sequence: CASARTSGTNEQFF. In nucleotides, the CDR3 is TGTGCCAGCGCCCGGACTAGCGGGACGAATGAGCAGTTCTTC.

V is TRBV12-5 and J is TRBJ1-2, with unresolved D. The CDR3 has 14 amino acids. Trimming removed 3 bases at V and 4 bases at J, with 12 bases between. The germline gives CDR1 LGHNT, CDR2 FRNRAP. CDR3 nucleotide sequence: TGTGCTAGTGGTTTATCCACGGATTTCTATGGCTACACCTTC. Protein: CASGLSTDFYGYTF.

V gene TRBV12-3 or TRBV12-4 combines with J gene TRBJ1-2; D might be TRBD1 (5 bases). V lost 6 bases to trimming and J lost 5 bases, with 28 bases between them. There are 18 residues in the CDR3. CDR3 region: CASSKGHRDVPLLYGYTF. CDR3 sequence (DNA): TGTGCCAGCAGCAAAGGACACCGGGACGTCCCTCTCTTATATGGCTACACCTTC.

This clonotype occurred once. The chain couples TRBV18 to TRBJ2-1; D could derive from TRBD1 or TRBD2 (5 bases each). Trimming removed 4 bases from V and 9 bases from J, with 13 bases in between. Germline lookup yields CDR1 KGHSH and CDR2 LQKENI. The length of the CDR3 is 13 residues. The DNA for the CDR3 is TGTGCCAGCTCACGGGACGGCGTTACTGAGCAGTTCTTC. It specifies CASSRDGVTEQFF.

CDR3 in amino acids: CSVEEGLAGGRQYF. As DNA, the CDR3 is TGCAGCGTTGAAGAGGGACTAGCGGGGGGGCGGCAGTACTTC. J is TRBJ2-7 and V is TRBV29-1; 16 positions match TRBD2. Per the germline V gene, CDR1 is SQVTM and CDR2 is ANQGSEA. V lost 0 bases, J lost 9 bases, and 2 bases stayed unmatched. The CDR3 runs to 14 residues.

Comments on this clonotype: A much larger clone differs by one base, so this may be a read error. This rearrangement joins TRBV20-1 to TRBJ2-1, with unresolved D. Germline lookup yields CDR1 DFQATT and CDR2 SNEGSKA (reference sequence). The CDR3 sequence is 14 residues long. Trimming pared 0 bases from V and 13 bases from J, leaving 19 bases between. Written as DNA, the CDR3 is TGCAGTGCTAGAGATGGATCTCACCAAGAGACCCAGTTCTTC. It is translated as CSARDGSHQETQFF.

This clonotype was seen just once. The chain combines TRBV7-2 with TRBJ2-4; 15 bases map to TRBD2. Losses at the gene ends were 5 bases for V and 13 bases for J; bases not matched to a gene: 9. The CDR3 totals 15 residues. Germline V gene lookup returns CDR1 SGHTA and CDR2 FQGNSA. CDR3 sequence (DNA): TGTGCCAGCAGCCCCGGGACTAGCGGGGGGAGGGAGCAGTACTTC. It codes for CASSPGTSGGREQYF.

This chain links TRBV4-3 with TRBJ2-3; 9 nucleotides align to TRBD1. Per the germline V gene, CDR1 is LGHNA and CDR2 is YSLEER. V shed 5 bases, J shed 6 bases, and the junction held 6 bases outside the gene matches. The CDR3 loop spans 14 amino acids. The CDR3 spells CASSTLTGGDTQYF. The CDR3 DNA sequence: TGCGCCAGCAGCACCCTGACAGGGGGGGATACGCAGTATTTT.

This clonotype was observed a few times. The V call is TRBV5-5, the J call TRBJ1-2, with TRBD1 matching over 7 bases. V was pared by 6 bases and J by 7 bases, with 9 bases of the junction left unmatched. CDR1 and CDR2 (germline): SGHKS, YYEKEE (reference sequence). This CDR3 region has 13 residues. The CDR3 coding sequence is TGTGCCAGCACCAGGGGGTCCTTTACTGGCTACACCTTC. Translated: CASTRGSFTGYTF. The whole variable domain, filled in from reference TRBV5-5 and TRBJ1-2, reads DAGVTQSPTHLIKTRGQQVTLRCSPISGHKSVSWYQQVLGQGPQFIFQYYEKEERGRGNFPDRFSARQFPNYSSELNVNALLLGDSALYLCASTRGSFTGYTFGSGTRLTVV.

This chain uses TRBV28 with TRBJ2-7, with D perhaps matching TRBD1 (5 bases). Trimming removed 6 bases from V and 0 bases from J, with 9 bases in between. Germline loops: CDR1 MDHEN, CDR2 SYDVKM. The CDR3 extends over 13 amino acids. Written as DNA, the CDR3 is TGTGCCAGCAGACCGACAGACTCCTACGAGCAGTACTTC. Translating it yields CASRPTDSYEQYF.

With regard to this clonotype: One base away lies a much larger clone, so this may be a sequencing read error. The CDR3 region is CASRPPGSGATVLTF. CDR3 coding DNA: TGCGCCAGCAGACCCCCGGGGTCTGGGGCCACCGTCCTGACTTTC. The rearrangement uses TRBV10-2 and TRBJ2-6; either TRBD1 or TRBD2 may supply D (5 bases each). Looked up from germline, CDR1 is WSHSY and CDR2 is SAAADI. This CDR3 has 15 amino acids.

This clonotype was detected ten times or more. The V gene is TRBV5-5, the J gene TRBJ2-3; tentatively, D is TRBD2 (6 bases). The CDR3 is 16 amino acids. Trimming removed 4 bases from V and 2 bases from J, with 17 bases in between. Germline CDR1 and CDR2: SGHKS and YYEKEE (reference sequence). The CDR3 region has the DNA TGTGCCAGCAGCCCGGGGCCCGGGGGACTCACAGATACGCAGTATTTT. Protein sequence: CASSPGPGGLTDTQYF. Using reference TRBV5-5 and TRBJ2-3 for the parts outside the CDR3, the full variable domain is DAGVTQSPTHLIKTRGQQVTLRCSPISGHKSVSWYQQVLGQGPQFIFQYYEKEERGRGNFPDRFSARQFPNYSSELNVNALLLGDSALYLCASSPGPGGLTDTQYFGPGTRLTVL.

The table lists this clonotype with many counts. The chain uses TRBV6-4 and TRBJ2-5, with 9 bases fitting TRBD1. The V gene end was trimmed by 3 bases and the J gene end by 4 bases; junction bases not matched to a gene: 6. The germline gives CDR1 MRHNA, CDR2 SNTAGT. This CDR3 region has 15 residues. CDR3 loop: CASSEGDREVETQYF. CDR3 nucleotides: TGTGCCAGCAGTGAGGGGGACAGGGAAGTAGAGACCCAGTACTTC.

This chain connects TRBV20-1 to TRBJ2-1, with TRBD2 matching over 11 bases. This CDR3 region has 13 residues. Trimming took 5 bases from V and 11 from J; bases not matched to a gene: 8. The V gene's germline CDR1 is DFQATT and CDR2 SNEGSKA (reference sequence). DNA of the CDR3: TGCAGTGCTCAAATAGCGGGAGGGCGTCAGCAGTTCTTC. The encoded protein is CSAQIAGGRQQFF.

This clonotype was seen more than once but under ten times. The chain carries TRBV21-1 and TRBJ2-4; the D call TRBD1 from the table was never checked on the DNA. TRBV21-1 is a documented pseudogene. The CDR3 covers 16 residues. CDR3 protein: CASSKGDRIAKNIQYF. Written as DNA, the CDR3 is TGTGCCAGCAGCAAAGGGGACAGAATAGCCAAAAACATTCAGTACTTC.

This clonotype appeared once. The J gene is TRBJ2-1, the V gene TRBV5-1; 11 positions agree with TRBD1. V shed 6 bases, J shed 7 bases, and the junction held 9 bases outside the gene matches. Germline values: CDR1 SGHRS, CDR2 YFSETQ. This CDR3 is 15 amino acids long. For the CDR3, the DNA is TGCGCCAGCACCCGGCGGACAGGGGGCGGAAATGAGCAGTTCTTC. It translates to CASTRRTGGGNEQFF.

This clonotype was observed a handful of times. The chain joins TRBV12-3 or TRBV12-4 to TRBJ1-1; D call uncertain. Deletions cut 3 bases from V and 5 bases from J, with 10 bases between. This CDR3 comprises 13 residues. CDR3: CASSFVLRTEAFF. DNA for the CDR3: TGTGCCAGCAGTTTCGTTTTGAGGACTGAAGCTTTCTTT.

This clonotype was seen only a few times. The chain couples TRBV7-9 to TRBJ1-2; 7 bases are a match to TRBD1. Trimming took 4 bases from V and 4 from J; bases not matched to a gene: 12. CDR3 length equals 16 residues. The germline V gene has CDR1 SEHNR and CDR2 FQNEAQ (reference sequence). The CDR3 nucleotides are TGTGCCAGCAGCTCTCTCAAGACAGGGCTCCTCTATGGCTACACCTTC. Amino acids: CASSSLKTGLLYGYTF. Full variable domain (remainder filled in from reference TRBV7-9 and TRBJ1-2): DTGVSQNPRHKITKRGQNVTFRCDPISEHNRLYWYRQTLGQGPEFLTYFQNEAQLEKSRLLSDRFSAERPKGSFSTLEIQRTEQGDSAMYLCASSSLKTGLLYGYTFGSGTRLTVV.

The sample holds a few counts of this clonotype. The V gene is TRBV20-1, the J gene TRBJ2-4, with D tentatively TRBD1 (5 bases). The DNA end is a closer match to TRBJ2-7, so the J assignment may be wrong. Germline V CDR1 and CDR2: DFQATT, SNEGSKA (reference sequence). The CDR3 is 12 residues long. Here the CDR3 DNA reads TGCAGTGCTAGAGGGAGACAGTACGAGCAGTACTTC. It is translated as CSARGRQYEQYF.

Only a few counts were recorded for this clonotype. The chain uses TRBV27 and TRBJ1-1; the D gene is possibly TRBD1 (5 bases). CDR3 length equals 14 residues. Trimming took 5 bases from V and 1 from J, leaving 11 bases between them. The germline CDR1 and CDR2 sequences are MNHEY and SMNVEV (reference sequence). The CDR3 region is CASSGYRPNTEAFF. CDR3 in DNA: TGTGCCAGCAGTGGCTACAGGCCGAACACTGAAGCTTTCTTT.

The rearrangement uses TRBV6-2 or TRBV6-3 and TRBJ2-2; TRBD1 aligns across 9 bases. Germline trimming cut 8 bases from V and 3 bases from J; bases unmatched to any gene: 4. Germline assignment: CDR1 MNHEY and CDR2 SVGEGT. The CDR3 runs 14 residues. The CDR3 reads CASSGTGHTGELFF. The CDR3 bases are TGTGCCAGCTCCGGGACAGGGCACACCGGGGAGCTGTTTTTT.